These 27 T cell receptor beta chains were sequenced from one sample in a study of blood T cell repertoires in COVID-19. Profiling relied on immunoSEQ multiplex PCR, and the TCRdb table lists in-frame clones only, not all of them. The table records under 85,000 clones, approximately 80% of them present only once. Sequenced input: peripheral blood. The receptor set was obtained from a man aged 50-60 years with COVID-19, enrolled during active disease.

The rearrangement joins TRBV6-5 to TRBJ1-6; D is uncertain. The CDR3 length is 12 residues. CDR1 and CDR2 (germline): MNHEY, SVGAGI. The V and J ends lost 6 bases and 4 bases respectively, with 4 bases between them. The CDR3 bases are TGTGCCAGCAGGACTTATAATTCACCCCTCCACTTT. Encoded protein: CASRTYNSPLHF.

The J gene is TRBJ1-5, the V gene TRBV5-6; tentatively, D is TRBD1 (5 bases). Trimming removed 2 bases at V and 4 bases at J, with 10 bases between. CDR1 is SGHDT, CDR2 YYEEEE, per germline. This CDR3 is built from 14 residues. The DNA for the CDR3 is TGTGCCAGCAGCTTTTACCAGGGAAATCAGCCCCAGCATTTT. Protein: CASSFYQGNQPQHF.

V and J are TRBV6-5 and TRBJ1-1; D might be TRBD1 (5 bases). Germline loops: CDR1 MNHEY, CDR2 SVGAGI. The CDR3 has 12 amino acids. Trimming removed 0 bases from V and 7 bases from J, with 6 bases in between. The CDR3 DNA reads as TGTGCCAGCAGTTACTCAGGACATGAAGCTTTCTTT. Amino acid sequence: CASSYSGHEAFF.

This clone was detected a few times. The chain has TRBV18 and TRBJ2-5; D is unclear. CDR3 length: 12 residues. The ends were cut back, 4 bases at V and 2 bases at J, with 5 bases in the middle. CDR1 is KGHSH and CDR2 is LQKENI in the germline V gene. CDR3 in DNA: TGTGCCAGCTCACTAACTCAAGAGACCCAGTACTTC. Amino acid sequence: CASSLTQETQYF.

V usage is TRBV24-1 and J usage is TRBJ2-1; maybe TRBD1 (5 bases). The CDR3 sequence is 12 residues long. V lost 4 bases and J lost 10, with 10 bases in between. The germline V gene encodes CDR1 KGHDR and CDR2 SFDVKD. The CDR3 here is CATSDPDREQFF. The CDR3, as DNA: TGTGCCACCAGTGACCCTGACAGAGAGCAGTTCTTC.

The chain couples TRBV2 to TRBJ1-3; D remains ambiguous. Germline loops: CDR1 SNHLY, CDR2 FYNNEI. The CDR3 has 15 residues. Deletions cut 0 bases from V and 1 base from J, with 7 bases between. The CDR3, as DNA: TGTGCCAGCAGTGAAGCGGAGGTTTCTGGAAACACCATATATTTT. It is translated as CASSEAEVSGNTIYF.

The CDR3: CASSSEHRPGTQYF. The CDR3 DNA sequence: TGTGCCAGCAGCAGCGAACACAGGCCAGGTACGCAGTATTTT. The chain uses TRBV9 and TRBJ2-3, with a weak D call TRBD1 (5 bases). This CDR3 comprises 14 residues. Germline CDR1 SGDLS, CDR2 YYNGEE. V was pared by 4 bases and J by 8 bases, with 17 bases between.

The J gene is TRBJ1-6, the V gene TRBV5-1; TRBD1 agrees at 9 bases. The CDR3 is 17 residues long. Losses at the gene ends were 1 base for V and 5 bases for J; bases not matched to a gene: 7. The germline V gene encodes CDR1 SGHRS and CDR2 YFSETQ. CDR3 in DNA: TGCGCCAGCAGCTTGAGCACAGGGGGCGTGAATAATTCACCCCTCCACTTT. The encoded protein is CASSLSTGGVNNSPLHF. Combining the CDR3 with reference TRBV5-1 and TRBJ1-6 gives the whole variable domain KAGVTQTPRYLIKTRGQQVTLSCSPISGHRSVSWYQQTPGQGLQFLFEYFSETQRNKGNFPGRFSGRQFSNSRSEMNVSTLELGDSALYLCASSLSTGGVNNSPLHFGNGTRLTVT.

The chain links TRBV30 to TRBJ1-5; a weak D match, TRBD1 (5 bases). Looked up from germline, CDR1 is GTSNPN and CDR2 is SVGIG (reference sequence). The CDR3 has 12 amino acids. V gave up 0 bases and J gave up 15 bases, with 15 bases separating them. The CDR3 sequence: CAWSVGALQPHF. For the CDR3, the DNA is TGTGCCTGGAGTGTTGGGGCTCTGCAACCGCATTTT.

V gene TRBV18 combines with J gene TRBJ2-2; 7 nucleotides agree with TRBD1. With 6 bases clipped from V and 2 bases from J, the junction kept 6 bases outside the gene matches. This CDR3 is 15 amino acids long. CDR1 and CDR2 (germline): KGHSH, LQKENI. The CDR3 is CASSERQGNTGELFF. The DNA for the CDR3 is TGTGCCAGCTCGGAACGACAGGGAAACACCGGGGAGCTGTTTTTT.

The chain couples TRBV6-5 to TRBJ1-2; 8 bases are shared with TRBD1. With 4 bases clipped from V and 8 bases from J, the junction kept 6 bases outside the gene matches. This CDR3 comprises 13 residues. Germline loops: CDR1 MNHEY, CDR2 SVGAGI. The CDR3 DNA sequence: TGTGCCAGCAGTTCCCAGGGGGCGGGAGGCTACACCTTC. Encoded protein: CASSSQGAGGYTF.

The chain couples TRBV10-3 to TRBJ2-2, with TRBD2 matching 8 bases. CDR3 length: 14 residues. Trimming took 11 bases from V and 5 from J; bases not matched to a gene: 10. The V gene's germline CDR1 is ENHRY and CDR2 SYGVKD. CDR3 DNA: TGTGCCGCCTCGGGGGGGCGGTCAACCGGGGAGCTGTTTTTT. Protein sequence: CAASGGRSTGELFF.

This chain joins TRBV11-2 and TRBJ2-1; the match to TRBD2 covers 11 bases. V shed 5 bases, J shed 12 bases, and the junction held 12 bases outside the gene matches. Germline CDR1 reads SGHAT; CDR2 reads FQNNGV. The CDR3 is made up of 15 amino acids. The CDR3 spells CASSPPGLAERGQFF. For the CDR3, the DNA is TGTGCCAGCAGCCCTCCGGGACTAGCGGAGAGGGGGCAGTTCTTC.

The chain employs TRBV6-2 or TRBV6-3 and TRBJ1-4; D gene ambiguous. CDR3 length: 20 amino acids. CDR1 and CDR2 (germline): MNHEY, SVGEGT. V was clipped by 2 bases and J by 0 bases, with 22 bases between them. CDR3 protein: CASSYDYRRRDIATNEKLFF. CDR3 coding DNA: TGTGCCAGCAGTTACGATTATAGGCGTCGGGATATTGCAACTAATGAAAAACTGTTTTTT.

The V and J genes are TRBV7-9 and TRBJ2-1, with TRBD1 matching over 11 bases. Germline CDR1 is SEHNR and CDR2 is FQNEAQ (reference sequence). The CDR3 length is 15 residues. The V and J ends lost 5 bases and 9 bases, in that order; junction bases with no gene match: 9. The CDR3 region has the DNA TGTGCCAGCAGCAGGGGACAGGGGGAAAGTAGTGAGCAGTTCTTC. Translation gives CASSRGQGESSEQFF.

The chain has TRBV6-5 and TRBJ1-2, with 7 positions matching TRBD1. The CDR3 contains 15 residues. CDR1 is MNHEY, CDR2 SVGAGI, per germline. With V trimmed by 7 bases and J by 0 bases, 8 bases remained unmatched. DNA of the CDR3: TGTGCCAGCAAAGTTGACAGGGCGACTAACTATGGCTACACCTTC. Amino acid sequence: CASKVDRATNYGYTF.

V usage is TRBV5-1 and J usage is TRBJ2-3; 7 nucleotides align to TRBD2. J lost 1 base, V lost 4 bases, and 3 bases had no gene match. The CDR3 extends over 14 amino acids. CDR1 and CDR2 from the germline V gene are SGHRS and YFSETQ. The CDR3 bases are TGCGCCAGCAGCCCGGCGGGGGGCACAGATACGCAGTATTTT. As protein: CASSPAGGTDTQYF.

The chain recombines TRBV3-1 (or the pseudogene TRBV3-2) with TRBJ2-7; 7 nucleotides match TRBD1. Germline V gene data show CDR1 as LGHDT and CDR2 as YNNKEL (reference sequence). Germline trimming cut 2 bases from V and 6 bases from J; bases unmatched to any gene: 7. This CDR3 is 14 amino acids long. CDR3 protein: CASSQRDRVGEQYF. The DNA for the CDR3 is TGTGCCAGCAGCCAACGCGACAGGGTGGGCGAGCAGTACTTC.

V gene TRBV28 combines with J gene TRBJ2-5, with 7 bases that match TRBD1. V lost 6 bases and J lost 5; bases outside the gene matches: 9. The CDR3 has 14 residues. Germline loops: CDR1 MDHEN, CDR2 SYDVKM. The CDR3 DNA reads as TGTGCCAGCAGCTACACAGGGGCGCGGGAGACCCAGTACTTC. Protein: CASSYTGARETQYF.

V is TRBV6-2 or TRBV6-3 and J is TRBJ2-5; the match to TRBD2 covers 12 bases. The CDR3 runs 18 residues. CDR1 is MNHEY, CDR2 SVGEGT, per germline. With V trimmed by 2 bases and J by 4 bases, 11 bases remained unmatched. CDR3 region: CASSYRASGGGKGETQYF. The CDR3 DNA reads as TGTGCCAGCAGTTACAGGGCTAGCGGGGGGGGAAAGGGAGAGACCCAGTACTTC.

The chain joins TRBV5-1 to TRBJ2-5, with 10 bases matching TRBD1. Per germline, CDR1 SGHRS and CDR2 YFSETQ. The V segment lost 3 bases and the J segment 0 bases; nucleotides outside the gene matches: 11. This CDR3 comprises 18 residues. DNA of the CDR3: TGCGCCAGCAGCTCCGGGACAGGGGCGAGGAGGGACCAAGAGACCCAGTACTTC. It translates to CASSSGTGARRDQETQYF.

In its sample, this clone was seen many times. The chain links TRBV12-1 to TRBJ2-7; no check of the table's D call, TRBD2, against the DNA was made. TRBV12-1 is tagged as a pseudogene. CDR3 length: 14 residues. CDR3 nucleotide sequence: TGTGCCAGCAGCCCGGGACTAGCGACCTACGAGCAGTACTTC. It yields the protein CASSPGLATYEQYF.

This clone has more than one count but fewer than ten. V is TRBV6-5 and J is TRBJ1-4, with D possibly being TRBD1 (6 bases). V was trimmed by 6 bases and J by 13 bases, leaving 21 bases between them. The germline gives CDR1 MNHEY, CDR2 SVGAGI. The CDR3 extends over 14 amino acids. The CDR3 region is CASRIETGSRRLFF. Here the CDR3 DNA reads TGTGCCAGCAGGATCGAGACAGGTTCGCGTCGACTGTTTTTT.

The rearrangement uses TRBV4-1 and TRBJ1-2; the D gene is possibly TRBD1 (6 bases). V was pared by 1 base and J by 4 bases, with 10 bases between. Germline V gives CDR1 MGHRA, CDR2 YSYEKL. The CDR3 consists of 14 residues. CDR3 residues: CASSQVGQPYGYTF. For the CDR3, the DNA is TGCGCCAGCAGCCAAGTTGGACAGCCCTATGGCTACACCTTC.

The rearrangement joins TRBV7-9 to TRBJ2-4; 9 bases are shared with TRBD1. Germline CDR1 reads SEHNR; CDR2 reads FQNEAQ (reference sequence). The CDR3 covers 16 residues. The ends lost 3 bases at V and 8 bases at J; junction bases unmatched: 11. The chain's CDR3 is CASSLGDTGGWDIQYF. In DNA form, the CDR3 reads TGTGCCAGCAGCTTGGGGGATACAGGGGGCTGGGACATTCAGTACTTC.

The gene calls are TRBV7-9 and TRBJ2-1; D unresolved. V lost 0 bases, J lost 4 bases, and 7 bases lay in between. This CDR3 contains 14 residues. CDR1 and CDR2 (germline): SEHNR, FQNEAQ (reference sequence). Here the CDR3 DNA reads TGTGCCAGCAGCTTAGCGTCGGGTTACAATGAGCAGTTCTTC. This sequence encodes CASSLASGYNEQFF.

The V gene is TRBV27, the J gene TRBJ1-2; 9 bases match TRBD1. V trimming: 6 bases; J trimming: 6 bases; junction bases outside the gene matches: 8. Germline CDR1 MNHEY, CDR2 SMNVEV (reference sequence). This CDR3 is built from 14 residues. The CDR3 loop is CASRQLGQGHGYTF. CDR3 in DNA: TGTGCCAGCAGACAATTGGGACAGGGACATGGCTACACCTTC.